Shown below are 9 T cell receptor gamma chains from a single sample sequenced in a study of gamma delta lymphoproliferative disorders and STAT genes listed by TCRdb under 2018. To prepare the library, multiplex PCR was applied. Sequencing relied on an Illumina MiSeq. TCRdb reanalyzed the public reads with the CATT caller, and identical DNA sequences were merged afterwards. In this sample the table shows about 4,500 gamma-chain clones, approximately 8% of which occur a single time. Around 2.7% of the sample belongs to the ten largest clones. TCR sequencing was performed on genomic DNA from peripheral blood mononuclear cells isolated from patients and controls. The sequenced material came from blood. These receptors were collected from a human donor in good health.

This clone rates as medium-sized. This chain joins TRGV8 and TRGJP1. Assignment of the J gene here rests on matching the DNA to germline, because TCRdb gives none. Germline V gives CDR1 VENAVY, CDR2 YDSYNSRV. Trimming removed 2 bases from V and 3 bases from J; junction bases left unmatched: 6. The CDR3 covers 15 residues. As DNA, the CDR3 is TGTGCCACCTGGGATACGGATTCCACTGGTTGGTTCAAGATATTT. Protein sequence: CATWDTDSTGWFKIF.

This clone rates as medium-sized. The chain has TRGV2 and TRGJ1 or TRGJ2. Germline matching of the DNA provided the J gene here, since TCRdb leaves it blank. The CDR3 sequence is 13 residues long. CDR1 is EGSNGY, CDR2 YDSYNSKV, per germline. Trimming removed 0 bases from V and 12 bases from J; junction bases left unmatched: 11. CDR3: CATWDGLISSKLF. CDR3 nucleotide sequence: TGTGCCACCTGGGACGGGCTAATTTCTTCGAAACTCTTT.

This clone is medium-sized (0.01 to 0.1%) by share. The CDR3 protein is CACWIRHVPSTGWFKIF. CDR3 sequence (DNA): TGTGCCTGCTGGATTAGGCACGTCCCAAGCACTGGTTGGTTCAAGATATTT. The chain uses TRGV11 and TRGJP1. TCRdb records no J gene; here it was assigned by comparing the DNA to germline. TRGV11 counts as an open reading frame of uncertain function. The CDR3 is made up of 17 amino acids. V gave up 0 bases and J gave up 4 bases; unmatched junction bases: 8.

This clone is medium-sized in the sample. The chain employs TRGV4 and TRGJ1 or TRGJ2. TCRdb is silent on the J gene; assignment here came from matching the DNA to germline. V lost 8 bases, J lost 1 base, and 20 bases stayed unmatched. Germline lookup yields CDR1 EGSTGY and CDR2 YDSYTSSV. The CDR3 is 17 residues long. The CDR3 bases are TGTGCCACCTTCCTAGCCCTTCGATCAAAAAATTATTATAAGAAACTCTTT. Its protein product is CATFLALRSKNYYKKLF.

Relative to its sample, this clone is medium-sized. The genes are TRGV8 and TRGJP1. No J gene is reported in TCRdb; it was inferred here by comparing the DNA with germline. The CDR3 runs to 12 residues. The germline gives CDR1 VENAVY, CDR2 YDSYNSRV. Unmatched junction bases numbered 5, after V lost 3 bases and J lost 10 bases. CDR3 nucleotide sequence: TGTGCCACCTGGGATCAGAATTGGTTCAAGATATTT. Residues: CATWDQNWFKIF.

The table lists this clone with many counts. The CDR3, as DNA: TGTGCCTTGTGGGAGGCCGAAGGACTCACCCGGGGACTCAGGCAAGAGTTGGGCAAAAAAATCAAGGTATTT. This encodes CALWEAEGLTRGLRQELGKKIKVF. V is TRGV9 and J is TRGJP. The J gene, left out of TCRdb, was set here by checking the DNA against germline. This CDR3 region has 24 residues. With V trimmed by 2 bases and J by 2 bases, 24 bases remained unmatched. CDR1 is GITISATS and CDR2 is ISYDGTV in the germline V gene (reference sequence).

In this sample, this clone turned up many times. Other nucleotide sequences from this sample produce the same CDR3. V usage is TRGV9 and J usage is TRGJ1 or TRGJ2. No J gene was available from TCRdb, and it was assigned here by a germline match of the DNA. Germline CDR1 and CDR2: GITISATS and ISYDGTV (reference sequence). Trimming took 1 base from V and 6 from J; bases not matched to a gene: 3. The CDR3 is made up of 12 amino acids. The CDR3 DNA reads TGTGCCTTGTGGGAGGTCCTTTATAAGAAACTCTTT. Translating gives CALWEVLYKKLF.

This clone qualifies as medium-sized (0.01 to 0.1%). This rearrangement joins TRGV2 to TRGJ1 or TRGJ2. Assignment of the J gene here rests on matching the DNA to germline, because TCRdb gives none. With 0 bases clipped from V and 9 bases from J, the junction kept 5 bases outside the gene matches. This CDR3 region has 12 residues. CDR1 is EGSNGY and CDR2 is YDSYNSKV in the germline V gene. The CDR3 spells CATWDGAVKKLF. The CDR3 region has the DNA TGTGCCACCTGGGACGGGGCGGTTAAGAAACTCTTT.

This clone rates as medium-sized. The chain combines TRGV4 with TRGJ1 or TRGJ2. The J gene was not available in TCRdb and was assigned here by matching the DNA to germline segments. The CDR3 loop spans 14 amino acids. The V gene end was trimmed by 4 bases and the J gene end by 0 bases; junction bases not matched to a gene: 6. Germline V lookup: CDR1 EGSTGY, CDR2 YDSYTSSV. The CDR3 DNA reads as TGTGCCACCTGGGACTACCGGAATTATTATAAGAAACTCTTT. Its protein product is CATWDYRNYYKKLF.